A selection of T cell receptor beta chains follows, all from one sample in a study of cytomegalovirus exposure and HLA in healthy donors. TCRdb keeps only in-frame clones here, not all; method: immunoSEQ multiplex PCR. This sample carries 160,000 or so clones, about 79% of them seen once, and the ten largest clones take 5% to 8%. What was sequenced was PBMCs. The receptors here all came from a middle-aged man in good health and CMV-seropositive. Each CDR3 is given with its conserved first and last residue. Each record gives: CDR3 DNA, CDR3 protein, V gene, clone size, CDR3 length, J gene, D gene. A D gene is named only where the DNA matches it firmly. Clone size, where shown, is once, few, many, or a class for clones that have expanded.

TGCGCCAGCAGCTTGGGGACTAGCGGAATTGGAAGCCCCTACGAGCAGTACTTC | CASSLGTSGIGSPYEQYF | TRBV5-1 | . | 18 | TRBJ2-7 | TRBD2
TGTGCCAGCAGTTACGCGGGGGAAAAACTGTTTTTT | CASSYAGEKLFF | TRBV6-6 | . | 12 | TRBJ1-4 | .
TGTGCCAGCAGTCTAGCGGGAGCCCTCTTGGATACGCAGTATTTT | CASSLAGALLDTQYF | TRBV6-5 | . | 15 | TRBJ2-3 | TRBD2
TGTGCCAGCAGGACCGGGACAGGGAGCTATGGCTACACCTTC | CASRTGTGSYGYTF | TRBV27 | . | 14 | TRBJ1-2 | TRBD1
TGTGCCTGGAGTGTCGCGACAGGGATCCCCTCCGAGCAGTACTTC | CAWSVATGIPSEQYF | TRBV30 | . | 15 | TRBJ2-7 | TRBD1
TGTGCCTGGGCCCCACTAGCGGTGCAAGAGACCCAGTACTTC | CAWAPLAVQETQYF | TRBV30 | . | 14 | TRBJ2-5 | TRBD2
TGCGCCAGCAGTCCTACAGGAAACAATGAGCAGTTCTTC | CASSPTGNNEQFF | TRBV4-1 | . | 13 | TRBJ2-1 | .
TGCGCCAGCAGCGTTGGAGAGGGCGGGGAGACCCAGTACTTC | CASSVGEGGETQYF | TRBV5-1 | . | 14 | TRBJ2-5 | .
TGTGCCAGCAGCCCAGGAGGAAACACCATATATTTT | CASSPGGNTIYF | TRBV14 | . | 12 | TRBJ1-3 | .
TGCGCCAGCAGCCGAGGGACACCTTCCCTGGACGAGCAGTACTTC | CASSRGTPSLDEQYF | TRBV5-1 | . | 15 | TRBJ2-7 | .
TGCAGCGTTGGTACCGGGATACACATGAACACTGAAGCTTTCTTT | CSVGTGIHMNTEAFF | TRBV29-1 | . | 15 | TRBJ1-1 | .
TGTGCCAGCAGCACCCCGAGGGTAGCGGGAGCTGGGGCCAACGTCCTGACTTTC | CASSTPRVAGAGANVLTF | TRBV7-2 | few | 18 | TRBJ2-6 | TRBD2
TGCAGCGTTCTTGGCGGGATGGGGCCAAAAAACAGTCAGTACTTC | CSVLGGMGPKNSQYF | TRBV29-1 | . | 15 | TRBJ2-4 | .
TGCAGCGTTTCGGTGCCGGGACAGGGGGCTTGGACTGAAGCTTTCTTT | CSVSVPGQGAWTEAFF | TRBV29-1 | . | 16 | TRBJ1-1 | TRBD1
TGTGCCACCAGCCCCCCGGGACTAGATCACGGCGGGGAGCTGTTTTTT | CATSPPGLDHGGELFF | TRBV7-9 | . | 16 | TRBJ2-2 | TRBD2
TGTGCCAGCAGCCTCGGACAGGGCATCCATGGCTACACCTTC | CASSLGQGIHGYTF | TRBV9 | . | 14 | TRBJ1-2 | TRBD1
TGTGCCAGCAGTTCGGGGACATTGACGCGCGAGCAGTACTTC | CASSSGTLTREQYF | TRBV6-1 | . | 14 | TRBJ2-7 | .
TGTGCCTGGAGCGTAGCGGGACCTTACAATGAGCAGTTCTTC | CAWSVAGPYNEQFF | TRBV30 | few | 14 | TRBJ2-1 | TRBD2
TGTGCCAGCAGCCTTCGGACAGGGGGGTCCTACGAGCAGTACTTC | CASSLRTGGSYEQYF | TRBV7-6 | . | 15 | TRBJ2-7 | TRBD1
TGTGCCAGCAGCTACCGACAGGGTTCTCTCGAGCAGTACTTC | CASSYRQGSLEQYF | TRBV7-8 | . | 14 | TRBJ2-7 | TRBD1
TGTGCCAGCAGTCCATTCGGTGCAACTAATGAAAAACTGTTTTTT | CASSPFGATNEKLFF | TRBV6-1 | . | 15 | TRBJ1-4 | .
TGTGCCAGCAGCCCGACAGCAACTAATGAAAAACTGTTTTTT | CASSPTATNEKLFF | TRBV7-2 | . | 14 | TRBJ1-4 | .